These T cell receptor beta chains were read from a single sample in a study of cytomegalovirus exposure and HLA in healthy donors. Assay used: immunoSEQ multiplex PCR; TCRdb lists only in-frame clones, some missing. This sample yields some 200,000 clones, of which roughly 88% are seen a single time; more than 0.6% belongs to the top ten. The sequenced sample consisted of PBMCs. The receptor set was obtained from a boy between 2 and 10 years old in good health and CMV-seronegative. CDR3s include the opening cysteine and the closing phenylalanine or tryptophan. A D gene is named only where the DNA matches it firmly. A row's size may be missing; if present it is once, few, many or a size class.

abundance: .; j_gene: TRBJ1-4; v_gene: TRBV4-1; d_gene: TRBD1; CDR3nt: TGCGCCAGCAGCCATACAGGGGTTGCGCTTGAAAAACTGTTTTTT; CDR3aa: CASSHTGVALEKLFF
abundance: .; j_gene: TRBJ2-3; v_gene: TRBV19; d_gene: TRBD2; CDR3nt: TGTGCCAGTAGTACCGGACTAGCGGGGGGGAAGGCAGATACGCAGTATTTT; CDR3aa: CASSTGLAGGKADTQYF
abundance: once; j_gene: TRBJ1-6; v_gene: TRBV12-5; d_gene: .; CDR3nt: TGTGCTAGTGGTTTGCTTCGTGGGGGCATGGATAATTCACCCCTCCACTTT; CDR3aa: CASGLLRGGMDNSPLHF
abundance: .; j_gene: TRBJ1-1; v_gene: TRBV2; d_gene: .; CDR3nt: TGTGCCAGCATTCCTCCCGGAGGGTTGAACACTGAAGCTTTCTTT; CDR3aa: CASIPPGGLNTEAFF
abundance: .; j_gene: TRBJ2-7; v_gene: TRBV10-1; d_gene: TRBD2; CDR3nt: TGCGCCAGCAGTGAGACAGGGCTAGCGGGGGGCGGGTCCTACGAGCAGTACTTC; CDR3aa: CASSETGLAGGGSYEQYF
abundance: .; j_gene: TRBJ2-2; v_gene: TRBV7-9; d_gene: .; CDR3nt: TGTGCCAGCAGCTTGCAGGGGCCCCTTAACACCGGGGAGCTGTTTTTT; CDR3aa: CASSLQGPLNTGELFF
abundance: few; j_gene: TRBJ2-3; v_gene: TRBV19; d_gene: TRBD2; CDR3nt: TGTGCCAGTAGTTGGTCGGGGACTAGCGGGGGGTCAGATACGCAGTATTTT; CDR3aa: CASSWSGTSGGSDTQYF
abundance: .; j_gene: TRBJ2-1; v_gene: TRBV4-1; d_gene: TRBD2; CDR3nt: TGCGCCAGCAGCCAAGATGGACTAGCGGACAATGAGCAGTTCTTC; CDR3aa: CASSQDGLADNEQFF
abundance: .; j_gene: TRBJ2-1; v_gene: TRBV19; d_gene: TRBD2; CDR3nt: TGTGCCAGTAGTATAGATCTAGCGGACAATGAGCAGTTCTTC; CDR3aa: CASSIDLADNEQFF
abundance: .; j_gene: TRBJ1-2; v_gene: TRBV7-2; d_gene: .; CDR3nt: TGTGCCAGCAGCTATTTTGACTGGTCTGGCTACACCTTC; CDR3aa: CASSYFDWSGYTF
abundance: once; j_gene: TRBJ2-7; v_gene: TRBV6-5; d_gene: .; CDR3nt: TGTGCCAGCAGTTACTCGTCCCACAGAGCCTACGAGCAGTACTTC; CDR3aa: CASSYSSHRAYEQYF
abundance: .; j_gene: TRBJ2-2; v_gene: TRBV7-2; d_gene: .; CDR3nt: TGTGCCAGCAGCTTATATCGTAACACCGGGGAGCTGTTTTTT; CDR3aa: CASSLYRNTGELFF
abundance: .; j_gene: TRBJ2-7; v_gene: TRBV6-5; d_gene: TRBD2; CDR3nt: TGTGCCAGCAGTTACCCCAATTGGGGGGGGGAGCAGTACTTC; CDR3aa: CASSYPNWGGEQYF
abundance: .; j_gene: TRBJ1-1; v_gene: TRBV11-1; d_gene: TRBD1; CDR3nt: TGTGCCAGCAGCTTTACAGGGGTCGAAACTGAAGCTTTCTTT; CDR3aa: CASSFTGVETEAFF
abundance: .; j_gene: TRBJ1-2; v_gene: TRBV7-9; d_gene: .; CDR3nt: TGTGCCAGCAGCTTAGGGGGACAAGGTGGCTACACCTTC; CDR3aa: CASSLGGQGGYTF
abundance: .; j_gene: TRBJ1-2; v_gene: TRBV13; d_gene: .; CDR3nt: TGTGCCAGCAGCTTAACAGGGTATGGCTACACCTTC; CDR3aa: CASSLTGYGYTF
abundance: .; j_gene: TRBJ2-7; v_gene: TRBV9; d_gene: TRBD1; CDR3nt: TGTGCCAGCAGCGAGGGGACAGGGGGGTACGAGCAGTACTTC; CDR3aa: CASSEGTGGYEQYF
abundance: .; j_gene: TRBJ1-2; v_gene: TRBV10-3; d_gene: TRBD1; CDR3nt: TGTGCCATTCGAGTCGGACAGGACATTAACTATGGCTACACCTTC; CDR3aa: CAIRVGQDINYGYTF
abundance: .; j_gene: TRBJ2-2; v_gene: TRBV6-1; d_gene: .; CDR3nt: TGTGCCAGCAGTGAAGCGCGAGGCACCGGGGAGCTGTTTTTT; CDR3aa: CASSEARGTGELFF
abundance: .; j_gene: TRBJ2-7; v_gene: TRBV6-1; d_gene: TRBD2; CDR3nt: TGTGCCAGCAGTGAAGTCGAGGCGGGACTAGCAACCCCATACGAGCAGTACTTC; CDR3aa: CASSEVEAGLATPYEQYF
abundance: .; j_gene: TRBJ2-2; v_gene: TRBV7-9; d_gene: TRBD2; CDR3nt: TGTGCCAGCATCGGGAGGGAGGGCCGGGGCACCGGGGAGCTGTTTTTT; CDR3aa: CASIGREGRGTGELFF
abundance: .; j_gene: TRBJ2-7; v_gene: TRBV25-1; d_gene: TRBD1; CDR3nt: TGTGCCAGCACCGTGACAGGGGGAGACTACGAGCAGTACTTC; CDR3aa: CASTVTGGDYEQYF
abundance: .; j_gene: TRBJ1-1; v_gene: TRBV25-1; d_gene: TRBD1; CDR3nt: TGTGCCAGCAGTGATAAGAGGACAGGGATTAACACTGAAGCTTTCTTT; CDR3aa: CASSDKRTGINTEAFF
abundance: .; j_gene: TRBJ1-5; v_gene: TRBV27; d_gene: .; CDR3nt: TGTGCCAGCAGTCTACAGGGCGGCAATCAGCCCCAGCATTTT; CDR3aa: CASSLQGGNQPQHF
abundance: .; j_gene: TRBJ1-1; v_gene: TRBV13; d_gene: TRBD1; CDR3nt: TGTGCCAGCAGCTTATCCTTCAGGGGGTCCAAGGGCTTAGAAGCTTTCTTT; CDR3aa: CASSLSFRGSKGLEAFF
abundance: few; j_gene: TRBJ2-6; v_gene: TRBV5-4; d_gene: TRBD1; CDR3nt: TGTGCCAGCAGCTTGCCCGACAGGGCGCTTTCTGGGGCCAACGTCCTGACTTTC; CDR3aa: CASSLPDRALSGANVLTF
abundance: .; j_gene: TRBJ1-1; v_gene: TRBV7-9; d_gene: .; CDR3nt: TGTGCCAGCAGCTTAGCCCCGACGGACAAAGCTTTCTTT; CDR3aa: CASSLAPTDKAFF
abundance: few; j_gene: TRBJ1-4; v_gene: TRBV2; d_gene: .; CDR3nt: TGTGCCAGCAGTGGGCAAAAACTGTTTTTT; CDR3aa: CASSGQKLFF
abundance: .; j_gene: TRBJ2-7; v_gene: TRBV9; d_gene: TRBD1; CDR3nt: TGTGCCAGCAGCGCACGACAGGGGGCCGACGAGCAGTACTTC; CDR3aa: CASSARQGADEQYF
abundance: .; j_gene: TRBJ1-1; v_gene: TRBV9; d_gene: .; CDR3nt: TGTGCCAGCAGCGTCGAAACTAAATCTGGGGCTTTCTTT; CDR3aa: CASSVETKSGAFF
abundance: .; j_gene: TRBJ2-7; v_gene: TRBV28; d_gene: TRBD1; CDR3nt: TGTGCCAGCAGTTTAACGACAGGGGGCGGCGAGCAGTACTTC; CDR3aa: CASSLTTGGGEQYF
abundance: .; j_gene: TRBJ2-7; v_gene: TRBV9; d_gene: TRBD1; CDR3nt: TGTGCCAGCAGCGAGAGGGACAGGGTTTACGAGCAGTACTTC; CDR3aa: CASSERDRVYEQYF
abundance: few; j_gene: TRBJ2-2; v_gene: TRBV2; d_gene: TRBD2; CDR3nt: TGTGCCAGCCCACGGACTAGGGAGAACACCGGGGAGCTGTTTTTT; CDR3aa: CASPRTRENTGELFF
abundance: few; j_gene: TRBJ1-1; v_gene: TRBV2; d_gene: TRBD1; CDR3nt: TGTGCCAGCAGCGCCCAAGGGACAGTGAACACTGAAGCTTTCTTT; CDR3aa: CASSAQGTVNTEAFF
abundance: .; j_gene: TRBJ1-1; v_gene: TRBV5-1; d_gene: .; CDR3nt: TGCGCCAGCAGCTTGGCCAGCAGGGGGAACACTGAAGCTTTCTTT; CDR3aa: CASSLASRGNTEAFF
abundance: .; j_gene: TRBJ1-3; v_gene: TRBV6-1; d_gene: .; CDR3nt: TGTGCCAGCAGCCCAGGGTACGCTGGAAACACCATATATTTT; CDR3aa: CASSPGYAGNTIYF
abundance: .; j_gene: TRBJ1-3; v_gene: TRBV19; d_gene: .; CDR3nt: TGTGCCAGTACACCTGGGGGGAGCTCTGGAAACACCATATATTTT; CDR3aa: CASTPGGSSGNTIYF
abundance: .; j_gene: TRBJ2-5; v_gene: TRBV2; d_gene: TRBD2; CDR3nt: TGTGCCAGCAGTGTGTCGCGGGGGGGCCAGGGGGAGACCCAGTACTTC; CDR3aa: CASSVSRGGQGETQYF
abundance: .; j_gene: TRBJ2-1; v_gene: TRBV7-2; d_gene: TRBD2; CDR3nt: TGTGCCAGCAGACTCTTAGCGGGAGTGAAACAGTTCTTC; CDR3aa: CASRLLAGVKQFF
abundance: .; j_gene: TRBJ1-3; v_gene: TRBV7-8; d_gene: .; CDR3nt: TGTGCCAGCAGCTTAGCAGAGGGAAGAAACACCATATATTTT; CDR3aa: CASSLAEGRNTIYF
abundance: .; j_gene: TRBJ1-1; v_gene: TRBV19; d_gene: TRBD1; CDR3nt: TGTGCCAGTAGTATTGGGACAGGATTGGGTGCTGAAGCTTTCTTT; CDR3aa: CASSIGTGLGAEAFF
abundance: .; j_gene: TRBJ2-7; v_gene: TRBV25-1; d_gene: TRBD1; CDR3nt: TGTGCCAGCAGAAGATCCGGGACAGGGAGTTGCGAGCAGTACTTC; CDR3aa: CASRRSGTGSCEQYF